The rows below give T cell receptor beta chains drawn from one sample of a study of Tregs in tolerant kidney transplant recipients. Sequencing used immunoSEQ multiplex PCR; TCRdb keeps in-frame clones, though not all of them. The table shows 90,000 or so clones, with more than 85% occurring only once. Specimen: CD4+ T cells from blood (PBMCs), collected 12 months after the transplant. All receptors derive from a human patient who received a combined kidney and bone marrow transplant. Some T cells may be transferred from the graft donor. Each CDR3 is given with its conserved first and last residue. A D gene is named only where the DNA matches it firmly. Not all rows give a size; the values are once, few, many and, for expanded clones, a class.

DNA	CDR3	J	D	size	V
TGTGCCAGCAGCCCCACAGGACCCGATCAGCCCCAGCATTTT	CASSPTGPDQPQHF	TRBJ1-5	.	.	TRBV7-8
TGCAGTGCTGTATCAGAGACCCAGTACTTC	CSAVSETQYF	TRBJ2-5	.	once	TRBV20-1
TGTGCCAGCAGTTCAATCCTCCGGGACAAGGGTGGCTACACCTTC	CASSSILRDKGGYTF	TRBJ1-2	.	.	TRBV27
TGTGCCAGCAGCTCCCTTTCGTTGGGGGGGCGCGAGCAGTACTTC	CASSSLSLGGREQYF	TRBJ2-7	.	.	TRBV5-4
TGTGCCAGCTCACCGTCGATCGAACTGTCCTACGAGCAGTACTTC	CASSPSIELSYEQYF	TRBJ2-7	.	once	TRBV18
TGTGCCAGCAGTAACAGGGGGCCGACTAATGAAAAACTGTTTTTT	CASSNRGPTNEKLFF	TRBJ1-4	TRBD1	.	TRBV6-6
TGTGCCAGCAGTTTGCGGGGGTGGGGAGTCCACTACGAGCAGTACTTC	CASSLRGWGVHYEQYF	TRBJ2-7	TRBD2	.	TRBV27
TGTGCCAGCAGCGTAGTGGGACTAGCGGCCAATGAGCAGTTCTTC	CASSVVGLAANEQFF	TRBJ2-1	TRBD2	.	TRBV9
TGTGCCAGCAGCTCAACGGGGGGGCGCCCAGAGACCCAGTACTTC	CASSSTGGRPETQYF	TRBJ2-5	TRBD2	.	TRBV9
TGTGCCTGGAGTGTACGAGGGACAGGTGCCGTTTACAATGAGCAGTTCTTC	CAWSVRGTGAVYNEQFF	TRBJ2-1	TRBD1	.	TRBV30
TGTGCCAGCAGCTTAGGACTAGCGGGGGGCCTCTGGGGGCTGTTTTTT	CASSLGLAGGLWGLFF	TRBJ2-2	TRBD2	.	TRBV7-2
TGTGCCAGCAGTTCCCGGAGACAGGTCAACGAGCAGTACTTC	CASSSRRQVNEQYF	TRBJ2-7	.	.	TRBV28
TGTGCCAGCAGTGTGCGACTAGCGGGGAGCTACGAGCAGTACTTC	CASSVRLAGSYEQYF	TRBJ2-7	TRBD2	.	TRBV2
TGTGCCAGTAGTTCCACCAGGGATGGGAAACTGTTTTTT	CASSSTRDGKLFF	TRBJ1-4	.	.	TRBV19
TGTGCCAGCAGCGTAGGAGCCAGCGGAGGTGGTACAGATACGCAGTATTTT	CASSVGASGGGTDTQYF	TRBJ2-3	.	.	TRBV9
TGTGCCAGCTCGACCTCCGGGACAGGGTCCTACGAGCAGTACTTC	CASSTSGTGSYEQYF	TRBJ2-7	TRBD1	.	TRBV2
TGTGCCAGCTCAAACAGGCAGAACACTGAAGCTTTCTTT	CASSNRQNTEAFF	TRBJ1-1	.	.	TRBV18
TGTGCCAGCAGCTTAGGGGGGGGCAGTCCCGACGAGCAGTACTTC	CASSLGGGSPDEQYF	TRBJ2-7	.	.	TRBV7-3
TGTGCCAGCAGCAACGGACTAGCGGGAGGATACGAGCAGTACTTC	CASSNGLAGGYEQYF	TRBJ2-7	TRBD2	.	TRBV7-6
TGTGCCAGTAGCCCCGCGCCACTGACTAATGAAAAACTGTTTTTT	CASSPAPLTNEKLFF	TRBJ1-4	.	few	TRBV19
TGCGCCAGCAAAGGCGGGGGAATCGGGACTAAGAACACCGGGGAGCTGTTTTTT	CASKGGGIGTKNTGELFF	TRBJ2-2	TRBD2	.	TRBV5-1
TGCGCCAGCAGCCAAGATCGCGGCGGGGGCTACACCTTC	CASSQDRGGGYTF	TRBJ1-2	.	once	TRBV4-3
TGCGCCAGCAGCGGGGGGACTAGCTGGTACGAGCAGTACTTC	CASSGGTSWYEQYF	TRBJ2-7	TRBD2	few	TRBV5-1
TGTGCCAGCAGCTTACTAGCGGGAAGCACAGATACGCAGTATTTT	CASSLLAGSTDTQYF	TRBJ2-3	TRBD2	once	TRBV5-6